This T cell receptor (beta chain) was captured in a study of cytomegalovirus exposure and HLA in healthy donors. Across the whole study: Counted in an early data release were approximately 85 million unique TCRs from HLA-typed donors.

The study, taken as a whole, reports: Analyzed later, association rates of TCRs varied across HLA loci, with DRB1 most and HLA-C fewest. TCR beta chains associated with HLA were, in a later analysis, more clonally expanded than equally common others. The classifier, whose performance was assessed in both the original and validation cohorts, reportedly diagnosed cytomegalovirus status with high specificity and sensitivity.

Comments on this clone: Its antigen is as yet unknown.

Use of 60 Vbeta and 13 Jbeta primers characterized the PCR. Here immunoSEQ multiplex PCR was the method, and the copy in TCRdb shows in-frame clones only, minus some. The table lists about 93,000 clones, around 78% of them singletons, with approximately 0.56% in the top ten. Trimming cost V 0 bases and J 5 bases; bases outside gene matches: 9. This CDR3 contains 16 residues. Per the germline V gene, CDR1 is LGHNA and CDR2 is YSLEER. The chain employs TRBV4-3 and TRBJ2-5; 7 nucleotides agree with TRBD2. Material for sequencing was PBMCs. The origin of this receptor is a man aged 30-40 years in good health and CMV-seronegative. The CDR3 nucleotides read TGCGCCAGCAGCCAAGATCTGCTCGGGGGAGGGGAGACCCAGTACTTC. Translated: CASSQDLLGGGETQYF.